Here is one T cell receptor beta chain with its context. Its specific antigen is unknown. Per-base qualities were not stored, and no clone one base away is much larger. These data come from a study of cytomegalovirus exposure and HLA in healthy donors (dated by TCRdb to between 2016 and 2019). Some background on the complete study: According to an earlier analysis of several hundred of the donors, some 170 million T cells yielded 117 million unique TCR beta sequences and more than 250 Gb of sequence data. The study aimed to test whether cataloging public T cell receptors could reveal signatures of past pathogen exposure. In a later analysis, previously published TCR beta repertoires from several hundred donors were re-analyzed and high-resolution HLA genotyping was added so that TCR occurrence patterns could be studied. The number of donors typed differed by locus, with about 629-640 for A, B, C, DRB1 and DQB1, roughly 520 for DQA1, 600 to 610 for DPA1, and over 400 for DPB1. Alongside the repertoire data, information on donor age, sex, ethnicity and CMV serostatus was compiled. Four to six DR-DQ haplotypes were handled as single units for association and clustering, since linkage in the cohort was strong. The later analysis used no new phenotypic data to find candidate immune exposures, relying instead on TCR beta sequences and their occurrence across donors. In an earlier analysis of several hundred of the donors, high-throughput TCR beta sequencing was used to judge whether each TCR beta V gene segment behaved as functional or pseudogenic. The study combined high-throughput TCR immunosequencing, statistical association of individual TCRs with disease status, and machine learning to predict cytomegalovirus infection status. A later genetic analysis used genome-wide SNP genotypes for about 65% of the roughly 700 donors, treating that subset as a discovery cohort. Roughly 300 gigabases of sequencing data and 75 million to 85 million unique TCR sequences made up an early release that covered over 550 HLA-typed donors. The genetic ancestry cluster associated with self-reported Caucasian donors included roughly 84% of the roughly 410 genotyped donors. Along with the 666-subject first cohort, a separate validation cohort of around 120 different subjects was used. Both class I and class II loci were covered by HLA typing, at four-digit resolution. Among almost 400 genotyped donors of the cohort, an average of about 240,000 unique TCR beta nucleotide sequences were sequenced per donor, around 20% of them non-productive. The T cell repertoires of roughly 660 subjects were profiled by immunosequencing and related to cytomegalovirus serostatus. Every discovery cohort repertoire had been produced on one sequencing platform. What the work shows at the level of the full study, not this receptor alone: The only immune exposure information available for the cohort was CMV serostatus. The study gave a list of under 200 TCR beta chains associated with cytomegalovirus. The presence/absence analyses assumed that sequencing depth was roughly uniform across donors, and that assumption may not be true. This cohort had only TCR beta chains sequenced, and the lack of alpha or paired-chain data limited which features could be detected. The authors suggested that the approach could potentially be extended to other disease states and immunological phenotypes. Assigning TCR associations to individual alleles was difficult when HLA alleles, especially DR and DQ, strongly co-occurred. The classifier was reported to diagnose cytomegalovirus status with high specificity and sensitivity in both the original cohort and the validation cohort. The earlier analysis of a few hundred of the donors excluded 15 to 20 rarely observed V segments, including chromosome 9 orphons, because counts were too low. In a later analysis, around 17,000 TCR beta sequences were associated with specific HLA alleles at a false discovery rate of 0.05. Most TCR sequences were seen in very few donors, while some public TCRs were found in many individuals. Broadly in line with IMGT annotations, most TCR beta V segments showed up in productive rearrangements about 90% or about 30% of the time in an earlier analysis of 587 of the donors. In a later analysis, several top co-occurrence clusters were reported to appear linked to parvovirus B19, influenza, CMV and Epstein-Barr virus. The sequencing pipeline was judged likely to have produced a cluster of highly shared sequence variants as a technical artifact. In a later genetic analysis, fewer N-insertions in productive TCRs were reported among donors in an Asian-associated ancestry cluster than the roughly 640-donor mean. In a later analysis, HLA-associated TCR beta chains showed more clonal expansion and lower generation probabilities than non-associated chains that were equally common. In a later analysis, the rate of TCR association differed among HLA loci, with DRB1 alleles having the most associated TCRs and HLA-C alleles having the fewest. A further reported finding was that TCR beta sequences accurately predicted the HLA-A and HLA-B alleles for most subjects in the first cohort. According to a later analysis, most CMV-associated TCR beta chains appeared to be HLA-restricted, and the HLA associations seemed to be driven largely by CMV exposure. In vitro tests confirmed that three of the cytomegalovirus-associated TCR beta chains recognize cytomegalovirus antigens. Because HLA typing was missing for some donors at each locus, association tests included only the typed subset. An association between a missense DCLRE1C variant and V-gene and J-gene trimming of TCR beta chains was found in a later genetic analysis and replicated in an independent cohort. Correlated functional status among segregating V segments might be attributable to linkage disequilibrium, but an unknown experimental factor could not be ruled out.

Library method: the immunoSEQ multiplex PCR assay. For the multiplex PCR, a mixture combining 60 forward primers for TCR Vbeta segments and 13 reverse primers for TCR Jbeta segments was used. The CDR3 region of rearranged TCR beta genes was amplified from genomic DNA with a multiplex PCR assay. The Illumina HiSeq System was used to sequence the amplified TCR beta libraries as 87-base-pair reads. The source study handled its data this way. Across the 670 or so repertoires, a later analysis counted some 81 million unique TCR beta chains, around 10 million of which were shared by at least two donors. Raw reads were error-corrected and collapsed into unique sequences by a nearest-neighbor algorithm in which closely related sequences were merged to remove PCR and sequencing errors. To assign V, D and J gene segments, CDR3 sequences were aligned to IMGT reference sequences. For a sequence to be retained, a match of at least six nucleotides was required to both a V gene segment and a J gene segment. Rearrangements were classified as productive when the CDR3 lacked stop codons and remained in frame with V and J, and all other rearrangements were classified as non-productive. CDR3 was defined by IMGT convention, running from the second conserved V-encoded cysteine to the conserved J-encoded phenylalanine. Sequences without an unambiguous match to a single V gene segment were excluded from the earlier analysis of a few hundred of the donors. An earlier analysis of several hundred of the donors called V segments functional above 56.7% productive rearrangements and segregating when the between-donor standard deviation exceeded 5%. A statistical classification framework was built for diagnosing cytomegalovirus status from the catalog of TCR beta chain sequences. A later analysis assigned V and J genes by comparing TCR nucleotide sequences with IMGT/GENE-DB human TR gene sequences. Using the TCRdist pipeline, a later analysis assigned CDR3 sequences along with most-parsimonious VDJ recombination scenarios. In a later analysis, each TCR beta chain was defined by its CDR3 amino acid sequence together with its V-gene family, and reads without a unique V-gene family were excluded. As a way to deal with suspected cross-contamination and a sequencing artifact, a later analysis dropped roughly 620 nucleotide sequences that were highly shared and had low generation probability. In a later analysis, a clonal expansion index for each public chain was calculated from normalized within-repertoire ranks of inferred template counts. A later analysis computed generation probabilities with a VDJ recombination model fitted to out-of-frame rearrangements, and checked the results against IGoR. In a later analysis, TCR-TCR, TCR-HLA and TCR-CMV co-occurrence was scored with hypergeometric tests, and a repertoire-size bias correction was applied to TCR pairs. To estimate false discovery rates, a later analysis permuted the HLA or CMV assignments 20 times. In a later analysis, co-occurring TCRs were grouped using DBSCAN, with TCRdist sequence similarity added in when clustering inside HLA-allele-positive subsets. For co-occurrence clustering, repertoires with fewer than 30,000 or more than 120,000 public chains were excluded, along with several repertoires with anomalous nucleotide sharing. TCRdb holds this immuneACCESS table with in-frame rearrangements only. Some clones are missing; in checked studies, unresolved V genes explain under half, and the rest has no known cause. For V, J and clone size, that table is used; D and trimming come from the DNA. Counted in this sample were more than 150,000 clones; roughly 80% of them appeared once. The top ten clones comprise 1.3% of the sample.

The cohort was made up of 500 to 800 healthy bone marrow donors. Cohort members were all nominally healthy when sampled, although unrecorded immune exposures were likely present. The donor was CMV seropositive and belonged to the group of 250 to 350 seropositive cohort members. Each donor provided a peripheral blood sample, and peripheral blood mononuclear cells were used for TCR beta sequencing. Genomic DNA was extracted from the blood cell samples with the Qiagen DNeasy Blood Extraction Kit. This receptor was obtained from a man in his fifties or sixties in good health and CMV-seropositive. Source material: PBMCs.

The nucleotides read TGTGCCAGCAGTTTATATTCCCCAGAGGTCTCTGGAAACACCATATATTTT. It codes for CASSLYSPEVSGNTIYF. The chain is encoded by TRBV28 joined to TRBJ1-3; the D gene remains uncertain. The germline V gene specifies MDHEN as CDR1 and SYDVKM as CDR2. From its cysteine to its phenylalanine, the CDR3 spans 17 amino acids. Just the 51-base CDR3 DNA is kept, in frame starting at base 1. V lost 1 base and J lost 0 bases; the stretch between them is 13 bases long.